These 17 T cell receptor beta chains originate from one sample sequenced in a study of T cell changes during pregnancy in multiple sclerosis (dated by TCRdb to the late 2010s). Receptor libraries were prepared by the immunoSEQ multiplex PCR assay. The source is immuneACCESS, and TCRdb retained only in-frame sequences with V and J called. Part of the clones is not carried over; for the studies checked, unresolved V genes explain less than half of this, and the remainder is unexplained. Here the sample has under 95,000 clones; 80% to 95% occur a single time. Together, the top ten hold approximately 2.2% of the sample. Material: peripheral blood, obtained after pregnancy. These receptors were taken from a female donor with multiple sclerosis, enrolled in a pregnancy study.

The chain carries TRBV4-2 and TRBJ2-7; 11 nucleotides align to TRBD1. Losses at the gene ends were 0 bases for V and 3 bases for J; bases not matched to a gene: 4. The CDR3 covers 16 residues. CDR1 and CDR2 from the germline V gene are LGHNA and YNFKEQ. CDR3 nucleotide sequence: TGTGCCAGCAGCCAAGACTCCGGGACAGGGGGCTACGAGCAGTACTTC. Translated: CASSQDSGTGGYEQYF.

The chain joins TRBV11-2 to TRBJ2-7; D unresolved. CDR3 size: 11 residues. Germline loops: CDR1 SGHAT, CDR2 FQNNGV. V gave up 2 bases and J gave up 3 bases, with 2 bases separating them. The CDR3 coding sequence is TGTGCCAGCAGCTTACTCTACGAGCAGTACTTC. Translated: CASSLLYEQYF.

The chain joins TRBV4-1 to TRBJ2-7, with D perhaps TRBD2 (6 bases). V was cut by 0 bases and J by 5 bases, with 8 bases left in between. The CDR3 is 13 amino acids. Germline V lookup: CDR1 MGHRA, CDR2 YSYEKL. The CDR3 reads CASSQEREDEQYF. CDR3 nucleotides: TGCGCCAGCAGCCAAGAAAGGGAGGACGAGCAGTACTTC.

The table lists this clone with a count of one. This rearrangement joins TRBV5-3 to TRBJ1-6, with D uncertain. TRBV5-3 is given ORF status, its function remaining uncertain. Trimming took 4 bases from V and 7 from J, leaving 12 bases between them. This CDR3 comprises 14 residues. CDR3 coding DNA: TGTGCCAGAAGCCCCGGGAGGATGAATTCACCCCTCCACTTT. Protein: CARSPGRMNSPLHF.

This CDR3 reads CASSQERGWDEAFF. CDR3 in DNA: TGCGCCAGCAGCCAAGAGAGGGGGTGGGACGAAGCTTTCTTT. The genes are TRBV4-1 and TRBJ1-1; the D gene is possibly TRBD1 (6 bases). Germline V gives CDR1 MGHRA, CDR2 YSYEKL. The CDR3 runs to 14 residues. V lost 0 bases and J lost 8, with 13 bases in between.

The CDR3 loop is CASSLAASGLSDTQYF. For the CDR3, the DNA is TGTGCCAGCAGCTTGGCAGCTAGCGGCCTATCAGATACGCAGTATTTT. The rearrangement joins TRBV5-4 to TRBJ2-3; 7 bases match TRBD2. The CDR3 is 16 residues long. V was clipped by 0 bases and J by 4 bases; unmatched bases: 8. Germline assignment: CDR1 SGHNT and CDR2 YYREEE (reference sequence).

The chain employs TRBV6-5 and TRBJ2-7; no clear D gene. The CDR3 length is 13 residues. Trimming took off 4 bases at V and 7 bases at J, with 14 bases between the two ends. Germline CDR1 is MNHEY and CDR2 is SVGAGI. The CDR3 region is CASSSHSGGEQYF. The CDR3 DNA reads TGTGCCAGCAGTTCCCATTCGGGTGGTGAGCAGTACTTC.

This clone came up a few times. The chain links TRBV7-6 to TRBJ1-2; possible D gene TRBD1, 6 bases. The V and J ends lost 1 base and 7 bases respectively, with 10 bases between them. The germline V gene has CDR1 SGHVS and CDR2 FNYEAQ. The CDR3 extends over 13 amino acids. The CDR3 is CASSLVGGLGYTF. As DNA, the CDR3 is TGTGCCAGCAGCTTAGTGGGGGGGCTTGGCTACACCTTC.

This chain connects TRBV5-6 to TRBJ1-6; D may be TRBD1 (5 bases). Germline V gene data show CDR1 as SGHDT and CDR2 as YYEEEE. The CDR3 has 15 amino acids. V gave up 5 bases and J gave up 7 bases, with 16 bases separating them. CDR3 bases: TGTGCCAGCAGGGGACGGGGGGGTCGAAATTCACCCCTCCACTTT. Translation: CASRGRGGRNSPLHF.

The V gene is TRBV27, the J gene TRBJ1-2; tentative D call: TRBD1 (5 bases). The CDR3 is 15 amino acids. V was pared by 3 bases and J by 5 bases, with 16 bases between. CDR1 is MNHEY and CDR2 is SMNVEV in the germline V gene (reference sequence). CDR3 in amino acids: CASSFYKGLGYGYTF. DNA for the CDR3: TGTGCCAGCAGTTTCTACAAGGGGCTTGGGTATGGCTACACCTTC.

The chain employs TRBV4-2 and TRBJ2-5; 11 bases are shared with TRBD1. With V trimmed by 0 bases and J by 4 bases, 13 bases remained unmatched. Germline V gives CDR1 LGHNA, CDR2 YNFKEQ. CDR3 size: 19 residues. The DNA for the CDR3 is TGTGCCAGCAGCCAAGAAAGGCCTGGACAGGGGGCGAGTTCAGAGACCCAGTACTTC. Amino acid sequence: CASSQERPGQGASSETQYF.

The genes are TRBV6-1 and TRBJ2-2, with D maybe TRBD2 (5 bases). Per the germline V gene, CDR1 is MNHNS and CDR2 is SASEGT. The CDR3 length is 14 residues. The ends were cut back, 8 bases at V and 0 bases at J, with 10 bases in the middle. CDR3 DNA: TGTGCCAGCGTTCCGGGGACGAACACCGGGGAGCTGTTTTTT. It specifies CASVPGTNTGELFF.

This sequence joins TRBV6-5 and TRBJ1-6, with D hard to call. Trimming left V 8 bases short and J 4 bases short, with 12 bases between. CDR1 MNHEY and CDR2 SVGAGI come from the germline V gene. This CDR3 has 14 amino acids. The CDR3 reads CASSTSRYNSPLHF. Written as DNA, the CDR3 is TGTGCCAGCTCTACTTCCCGATATAATTCACCCCTCCACTTT.

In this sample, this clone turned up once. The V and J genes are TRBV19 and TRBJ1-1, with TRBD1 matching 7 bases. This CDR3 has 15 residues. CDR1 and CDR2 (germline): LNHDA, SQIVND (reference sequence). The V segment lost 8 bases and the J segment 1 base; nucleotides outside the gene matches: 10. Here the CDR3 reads CASSGGRWGNTEAFF. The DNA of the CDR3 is TGTGCCAGTTCAGGGGGACGATGGGGGAACACTGAAGCTTTCTTT.

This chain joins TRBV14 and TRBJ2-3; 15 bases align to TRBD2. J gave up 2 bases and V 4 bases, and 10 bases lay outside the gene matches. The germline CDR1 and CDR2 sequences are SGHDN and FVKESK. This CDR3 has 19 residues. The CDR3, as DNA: TGTGCCAGCAGCCGCGCCGAAAGGACTAGCGGGGGGGCCACAGATACGCAGTATTTT. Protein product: CASSRAERTSGGATDTQYF. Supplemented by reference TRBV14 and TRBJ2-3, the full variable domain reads EAGVTQFPSHSVIEKGQTVTLRCDPISGHDNLYWYRRVMGKEIKFLLHFVKESKQDESGMPNNRFLAERTGGTYSTLKVQPAELEDSGVYFCASSRAERTSGGATDTQYFGPGTRLTVL.

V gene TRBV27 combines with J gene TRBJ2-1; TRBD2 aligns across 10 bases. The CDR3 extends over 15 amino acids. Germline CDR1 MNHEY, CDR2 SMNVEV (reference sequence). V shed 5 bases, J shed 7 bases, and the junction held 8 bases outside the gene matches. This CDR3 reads CASSSGRAEWNEQFF. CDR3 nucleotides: TGTGCCAGCAGTAGCGGGAGGGCCGAGTGGAATGAGCAGTTCTTC.

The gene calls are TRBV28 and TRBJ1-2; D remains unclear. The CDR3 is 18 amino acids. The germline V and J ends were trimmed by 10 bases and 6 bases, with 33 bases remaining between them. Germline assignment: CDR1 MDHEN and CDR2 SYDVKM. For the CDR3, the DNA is TGTGCCATCATGGGTTCCGGTACTACCCGGGTCGGTTGGGATGGCTACACCTTC. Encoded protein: CAIMGSGTTRVGWDGYTF.